The sample holds many counts of the clone carrying this TCR beta chain. The antigen remains undetermined. The approximately 17-34 mg bulk tissue piece was not sorted before simultaneous RNA and DNA extraction. By surgical resection, the patients were treated for their primary liver carcinoma. Five distinct regions per tumor were sampled. Trimming removed 2 bases at V and 1 base at J, with 11 bases between. The CDR3 has 15 residues. Looked up from germline, CDR1 is SEHNR and CDR2 is FQNEAQ (reference sequence). cDNA specific to TCR beta was made from 450 to 650 ng of total RNA, with a constant-region primer employed for priming. ARM-PCR was slightly modified, and three nested multiplex PCR rounds with it gave rise to the TCR beta libraries. The study ran its first two PCR rounds for 9 to 10 cycles each, using TRBV1-TRBV30 forward primers and a C-beta reverse primer. From the multiplex PCR reads, TCRdb called clonotypes with MiXCR, one entry per CDR3 protein. Found here are under 110,000 distinct CDR3 sequences, around two thirds of them singletons; the top ten hold about 12%.

The data were taken from a study of tumor-infiltrating lymphocytes in primary liver carcinoma. The overall study: Patients of both sexes were 30 to 69 years old.

Study-wide points: Lower overlap was observed for tumor-adjacent and tumor-blood pairs relative to tumor region pairs.

The TCR was taken from a woman in her sixties or seventies with primary liver carcinoma and hepatitis B virus infection. The chain recombines TRBV7-9 with TRBJ1-2; no clear D gene. The sequenced sample was liver tumor tissue from sampling region 2. Noted subset: tumor region T2, inferior pole. The DNA of the CDR3 is TGTGCCAGCAGCTTATCCGGACGGCTTAACTATGGCTACACCTTC. Translated, it gives CASSLSGRLNYGYTF. The whole variable domain, filled in from reference TRBV7-9 and TRBJ1-2, reads DTGVSQNPRHKITKRGQNVTFRCDPISEHNRLYWYRQTLGQGPEFLTYFQNEAQLEKSRLLSDRFSAERPKGSFSTLEIQRTEQGDSAMYLCASSLSGRLNYGYTFGSGTRLTVV.